This section outlines one TCR beta chain sequence together with its context. TCRdb reanalyzed the 5' RACE reads, giving one entry per CDR3 protein sequence and no DNA. The table lists 400,000 or so distinct CDR3 sequences. The sample belongs to a study of T cells expressing NK-cell markers. CDR1 and CDR2 from the germline V gene are DFQATT and SNEGSKA (reference sequence). This CDR3 comprises 12 residues. This receptor was obtained from a woman in her 50s in good health. The sequenced sample consisted of blood T cells: a sorted CD56 or NKG2C T cell subset, CD4+ or CD8+ T cells, or bulk PBMC T cells (not recorded which). The chain links TRBV20-1 to TRBJ2-3; TCRdb names TRBD2, which stays unverified in the absence of DNA. The CDR3 is CSASQGGDTQYF.